These 10 T cell receptor beta chains were all obtained from the same sample, sequenced in a study of identical twins. TCRdb called the 5' RACE reads again in MiXCR, with one record for every CDR3 protein. The sample has 350,000 to 500,000 distinct CDR3 sequences, about 18% seen once. Sequencing input: naive T cells sorted from blood. The receptor set was obtained from a man in his fifties or sixties in good health.

This clonotype came up a few times. The chain links TRBV7-2 to TRBJ2-1; D possibly uses TRBD1 or TRBD2 (5 bases each). The V and J ends lost 3 bases and 6 bases respectively, with 15 bases between them. The CDR3 extends over 15 amino acids. Germline V CDR1 and CDR2: SGHTA, FQGNSA. CDR3 bases: TGTGCCAGCAGCTTTACCCTCGGGACCACCAATGAGCAGTTCTTC. Its protein product is CASSFTLGTTNEQFF.

A word on this clonotype: A much larger clone differs by one base, so this may be a read error. The chain recombines TRBV7-2 with TRBJ2-3; D remains unclear. The CDR3 loop spans 13 amino acids. V was pared by 2 bases and J by 2 bases, with 5 bases between. Germline-derived CDR1 and CDR2 are SGHTA and FQGNSA. The CDR3 loop reads CASSLMATDTQYF. The CDR3 DNA sequence: TGTGCCAGCAGCTTAATGGCCACAGATACGCAGTATTTT.

V is TRBV20-1 and J is TRBJ2-7; tentatively, D is TRBD2 (5 bases). Germline values: CDR1 DFQATT, CDR2 SNEGSKA (reference sequence). The V end was cut by 6 bases, the J end by 9 bases, with 15 bases between. The CDR3 is made up of 11 amino acids. The CDR3 reads CSAPDGVRQYF. The CDR3 DNA reads TGCAGTGCCCCGGACGGGGTTAGGCAGTACTTC.

V gene TRBV18 combines with J gene TRBJ2-7, with D perhaps matching TRBD2 (6 bases). CDR1 is KGHSH, CDR2 LQKENI, per germline. The CDR3 has 18 amino acids. Trimming shortened V by 2 bases and J by 2 bases, and 22 bases separated the two germline ends. In nucleotides, the CDR3 is TGTGCCAGCTCACCATGGCAAACCGGAGGGGTCCTCCCCTACGAGCAGTACTTC. Its protein is CASSPWQTGGVLPYEQYF.

This clonotype was observed a handful of times. V and J are TRBV5-6 and TRBJ2-2, with 8 bases fitting TRBD2. V lost 6 bases to trimming and J lost 3 bases; unmatched junction nucleotides: 10. From germline, CDR1 is SGHDT and CDR2 YYEEEE. This CDR3 is 16 amino acids long. The CDR3 DNA follows: TGTGCCAGCACCGATGCGGGGGGAAGGTACACCGGGGAGCTGTTTTTT. Translation gives CASTDAGGRYTGELFF. The variable domain in full, with the rest retrieved from reference TRBV5-6 and TRBJ2-2, is DAGVTQSPTHLIKTRGQQVTLRCSPKSGHDTVSWYQQALGQGPQFIFQYYEEEERQRGNFPDRFSGHQFPNYSSELNVNALLLGDSALYLCASTDAGGRYTGELFFGEGSRLTVL.

A single count supports this clonotype. This chain links TRBV7-7 with TRBJ2-1; D is undetermined. The germline gives CDR1 SSHAT, CDR2 FNYEAQ (reference sequence). V was shortened by 5 bases and J by 0 bases, with 20 bases between the two germline ends. The CDR3 contains 18 residues. Written as DNA, the CDR3 is TGTGCCAGCAGCCCAACTGGGCCAGGAGATAGCTCCTACAATGAGCAGTTCTTC. It specifies CASSPTGPGDSSYNEQFF.

This chain links TRBV5-1 with TRBJ2-2; D perhaps matches TRBD1 (5 bases). V was clipped by 3 bases and J by 7 bases, with 10 bases between them. CDR3 size: 13 residues. Germline V gives CDR1 SGHRS, CDR2 YFSETQ. The CDR3 nucleotides are TGCGCCAGCAGCTCCCAGGGTGTCGGGGAGCTGTTTTTT. This sequence encodes CASSSQGVGELFF.

This clonotype has a single count. This chain links TRBV4-1 with TRBJ1-2; D remains unclear. The CDR3 has 15 residues. The germline gives CDR1 MGHRA, CDR2 YSYEKL. With 4 bases removed from V and 4 bases from J, the gap between germline ends came to 16 bases. The CDR3 coding sequence is TGCGCCAGCAGCCTTGTCGGGTCCGGAAGCTATGGCTACACCTTC. Amino acids: CASSLVGSGSYGYTF.

V usage is TRBV5-5 and J usage is TRBJ2-1; 8 nucleotides agree with TRBD2. This CDR3 is built from 16 residues. The junction had 5 bases not matched to a gene; V was cut back by 0 bases and J by 3 bases. CDR1 and CDR2 from the germline V gene are SGHKS and YYEKEE (reference sequence). CDR3 region: CASSLDGRALYNEQFF. The CDR3 nucleotides read TGTGCCAGCAGCTTGGACGGGAGGGCCCTCTACAATGAGCAGTTCTTC.

In its sample, this clonotype was seen a few times. The V and J genes are TRBV2 and TRBJ2-1, with TRBD1 matching over 8 bases. The CDR3 is 17 amino acids. V lost 2 bases and J lost 4; bases outside the gene matches: 10. The germline CDR1 and CDR2 sequences are SNHLY and FYNNEI. The CDR3 loop reads CASSESLRDRRYNEQFF. The CDR3 DNA reads as TGTGCCAGCAGTGAATCGTTGCGGGACAGGAGATACAATGAGCAGTTCTTC.